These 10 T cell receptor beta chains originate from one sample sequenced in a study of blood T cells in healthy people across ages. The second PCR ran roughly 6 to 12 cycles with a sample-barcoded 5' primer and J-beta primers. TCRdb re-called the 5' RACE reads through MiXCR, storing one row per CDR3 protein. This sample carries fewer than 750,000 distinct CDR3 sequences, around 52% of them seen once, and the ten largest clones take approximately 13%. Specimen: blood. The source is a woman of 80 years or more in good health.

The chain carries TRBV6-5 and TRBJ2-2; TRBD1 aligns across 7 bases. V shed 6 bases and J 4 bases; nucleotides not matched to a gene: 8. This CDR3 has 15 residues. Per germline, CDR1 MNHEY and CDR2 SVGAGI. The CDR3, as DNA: TGTGCCAGCAGCATCCCGACAGGGCCCACCGGGGAGCTGTTTTTT. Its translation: CASSIPTGPTGELFF.

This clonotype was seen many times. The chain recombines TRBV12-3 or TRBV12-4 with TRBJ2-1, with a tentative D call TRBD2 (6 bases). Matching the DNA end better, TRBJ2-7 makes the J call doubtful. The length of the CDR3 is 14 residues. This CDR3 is CASRPGLNYNEQYF. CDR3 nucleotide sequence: TGTGCCAGCAGACCGGGACTCAACTACAATGAGCAGTACTTC.

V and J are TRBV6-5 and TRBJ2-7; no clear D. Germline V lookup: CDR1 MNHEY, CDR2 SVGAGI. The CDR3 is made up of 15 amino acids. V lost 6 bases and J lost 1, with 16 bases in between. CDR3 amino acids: CASSVFQTVSYEQYF. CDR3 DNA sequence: TGTGCCAGCAGCGTTTTTCAGACCGTGTCCTACGAGCAGTACTTC.

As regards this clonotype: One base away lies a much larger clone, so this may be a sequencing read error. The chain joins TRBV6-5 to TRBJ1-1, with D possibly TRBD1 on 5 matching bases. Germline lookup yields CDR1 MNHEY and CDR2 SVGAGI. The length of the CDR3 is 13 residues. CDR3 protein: CASSHSRGTEAFF. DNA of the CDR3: TGTGCCAGCAGTCACTCAAGGGGCACTGAAGCTTTCTTT.

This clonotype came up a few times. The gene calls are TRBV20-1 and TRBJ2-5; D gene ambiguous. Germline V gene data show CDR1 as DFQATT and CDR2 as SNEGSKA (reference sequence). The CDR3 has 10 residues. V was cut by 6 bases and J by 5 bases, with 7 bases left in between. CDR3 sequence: CSATWETQYF. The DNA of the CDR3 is TGCAGTGCGACCTGGGAGACCCAGTACTTC.

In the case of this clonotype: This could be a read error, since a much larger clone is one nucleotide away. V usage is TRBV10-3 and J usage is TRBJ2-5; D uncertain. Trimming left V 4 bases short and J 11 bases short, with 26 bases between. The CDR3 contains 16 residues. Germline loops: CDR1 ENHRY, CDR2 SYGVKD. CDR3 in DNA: TGTGCCATCAGTGCCCAGAGCAGCCTCACCCCTAATGAGCAGTACTTC. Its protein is CAISAQSSLTPNEQYF.

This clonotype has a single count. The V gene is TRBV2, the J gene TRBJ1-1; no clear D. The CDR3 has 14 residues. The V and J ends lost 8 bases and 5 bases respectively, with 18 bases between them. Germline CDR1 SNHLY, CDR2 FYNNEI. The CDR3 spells CASLLQRGKTEAFF. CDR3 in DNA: TGTGCCAGCCTCCTTCAACGAGGAAAGACTGAAGCTTTCTTT. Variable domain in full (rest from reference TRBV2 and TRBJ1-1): EPEVTQTPSHQVTQMGQEVILRCVPISNHLYFYWYRQILGQKVEFLVSFYNNEISEKSEIFDDQFSVERPDGSNFTLKIRSTKLEDSAMYFCASLLQRGKTEAFFGQGTRLTVV.

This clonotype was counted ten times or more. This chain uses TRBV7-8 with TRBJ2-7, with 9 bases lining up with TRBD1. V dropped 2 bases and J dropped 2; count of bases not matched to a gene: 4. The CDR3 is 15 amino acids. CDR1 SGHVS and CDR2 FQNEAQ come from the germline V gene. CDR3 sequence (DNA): TGTGCCAGCAGCTTACCGGACAGGGGAGCCTACGAGCAGTACTTC. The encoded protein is CASSLPDRGAYEQYF. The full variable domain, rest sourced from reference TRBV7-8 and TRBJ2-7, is GAGVSQSPRYKVAKRGQDVALRCDPISGHVSLFWYQQALGQGPEFLTYFQNEAQLDKSGLPSDRFFAERPEGSVSTLKIQRTQQEDSAVYLCASSLPDRGAYEQYFGPGTRLTVT.

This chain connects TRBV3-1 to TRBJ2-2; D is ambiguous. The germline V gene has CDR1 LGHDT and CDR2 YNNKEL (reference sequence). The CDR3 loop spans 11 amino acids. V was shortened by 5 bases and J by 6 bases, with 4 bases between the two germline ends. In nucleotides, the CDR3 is TGTGCCAGCAGCGCTGCCGGGGAGCTGTTTTTT. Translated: CASSAAGELFF.

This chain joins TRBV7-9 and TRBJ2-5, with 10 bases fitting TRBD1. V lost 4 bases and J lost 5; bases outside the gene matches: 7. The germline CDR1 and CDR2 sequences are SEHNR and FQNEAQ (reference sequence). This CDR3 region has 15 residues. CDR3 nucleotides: TGTGCCAGCAGCTGGGCGACAGGGGGCAGGGAGACCCAGTACTTC. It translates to CASSWATGGRETQYF. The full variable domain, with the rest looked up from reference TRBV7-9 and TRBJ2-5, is DTGVSQNPRHKITKRGQNVTFRCDPISEHNRLYWYRQTLGQGPEFLTYFQNEAQLEKSRLLSDRFSAERPKGSFSTLEIQRTEQGDSAMYLCASSWATGGRETQYFGPGTRLLVL.